Each of the 32 T cell receptor beta chains below was sequenced from the same sample in a study of blood T cell repertoires in COVID-19. TCRdb's table, derived via immunoSEQ multiplex PCR, lists solely in-frame clones and lacks some. The sample has fewer than 400,000 clones; approximately 83% are singletons. The specimen was PBMCs or T cells enriched from blood (not recorded which). These TCRs come from a man aged 25 to 45 who had recovered from COVID-19.

This chain connects TRBV7-2 to TRBJ1-1; D might be TRBD1 (5 bases). V was pared by 4 bases and J by 2 bases, with 17 bases between. The CDR3 runs to 16 residues. Germline V gives CDR1 SGHTA, CDR2 FQGNSA. CDR3 sequence reads: CASSSLAGRGNTEAFF. CDR3 sequence (DNA): TGTGCCAGCAGCTCCTTAGCGGGGCGGGGAAACACTGAAGCTTTCTTT.

This clone was detected a few times. As DNA, the CDR3 is TGTGCCAGCAGCCCGAGGCGGGGGGGGCAGGCTGGAAACACCATATATTTT. This translates into CASSPRRGGQAGNTIYF. The chain links TRBV7-2 to TRBJ1-3, with a possible D match to TRBD1 (6 bases). Germline lookup yields CDR1 SGHTA and CDR2 FQGNSA. The CDR3 runs to 17 residues. V was pared by 5 bases and J by 2 bases, with 19 bases between.

J is TRBJ1-1 and V is TRBV12-5, with D unclear. The germline V gene has CDR1 LGHNT and CDR2 FRNRAP. The V gene lost 7 bases and the J gene lost 4 bases, with 13 bases spanning the gap. This CDR3 is built from 13 residues. The CDR3 loop reads CASAIVGFTEAFF. In DNA form, the CDR3 reads TGTGCTAGTGCTATCGTGGGCTTCACTGAAGCTTTCTTT.

J is TRBJ1-2 and V is TRBV20-1; 7 bases agree with TRBD1. CDR3 size: 14 residues. The trim removed 3 bases at V and 7 bases at J, leaving 11 bases unmatched. Germline V CDR1 and CDR2: DFQATT, SNEGSKA (reference sequence). The CDR3 loop is CSASRKQGFGGYTF. CDR3 nucleotides: TGCAGTGCTAGTAGAAAACAGGGGTTTGGTGGCTACACCTTC.

The V gene is TRBV10-3, the J gene TRBJ1-1; a possible D gene is TRBD1 (5 bases). Trimming removed 10 bases from V and 0 bases from J, with 15 bases in between. Germline values: CDR1 ENHRY, CDR2 SYGVKD. The CDR3 has 14 amino acids. In DNA form, the CDR3 reads TGTGCCACGACCACCGACAGACTGAACACTGAAGCTTTCTTT. As protein: CATTTDRLNTEAFF.

The genes are TRBV5-1 and TRBJ2-1; 8 positions match TRBD1. The CDR3 has 17 amino acids. The junction had 10 bases not matched to a gene; V was cut back by 0 bases and J by 5 bases. In germline, CDR1 is SGHRS, CDR2 YFSETQ. CDR3 in DNA: TGCGCCAGCAGCTTGGGTTTGTCCCAGGGGGCGCACAATGAGCAGTTCTTC. Translating it yields CASSLGLSQGAHNEQFF.

Notes on this clone: The same CDR3 can be traced to other DNA sequences in this sample. The chain is built from TRBV28 and TRBJ1-2; possibly TRBD1 for D (5 bases). Germline V gene data show CDR1 as MDHEN and CDR2 as SYDVKM. V gave up 6 bases and J gave up 5 bases, with 13 bases separating them. This CDR3 contains 13 residues. The CDR3: CASSLGGSYGYTF. For the CDR3, the DNA is TGTGCCAGCAGCCTTGGGGGGAGTTATGGCTACACCTTC.

The rearrangement links TRBV18 to TRBJ1-1, with 7 bases aligning to TRBD1. J lost 7 bases, V lost 2 bases, and 7 bases had no gene match. Germline V CDR1 and CDR2: KGHSH, LQKENI. This CDR3 is 14 amino acids long. The CDR3 region has the DNA TGTGCCAGCTCACCAAATACAGGGGCTATTGAAGCTTTCTTT. Its translation: CASSPNTGAIEAFF.

This rearrangement joins TRBV7-8 to TRBJ1-1, with a tentative D call TRBD1 (6 bases). The CDR3 runs 14 residues. V lost 5 bases and J 1 base, leaving 11 bases between the germline ends. Per germline, CDR1 SGHVS and CDR2 FQNEAQ. CDR3 in amino acids: CASSPDRRNTEAFF. The CDR3 DNA is TGTGCCAGCAGCCCCGACAGGAGGAACACTGAAGCTTTCTTT.

This chain links TRBV5-1 with TRBJ2-7, with TRBD1 as a possible D gene (6 bases). CDR1 SGHRS and CDR2 YFSETQ come from the germline V gene. V lost 3 bases and J lost 0, with 10 bases in between. CDR3 length equals 14 residues. CDR3 amino acids: CASSSGTTSYEQYF. Here the CDR3 DNA reads TGCGCCAGCAGCTCCGGGACAACCTCCTACGAGCAGTACTTC.

The chain is built from TRBV6-6 and TRBJ1-1; 9 nucleotides align to TRBD1. Per germline, CDR1 MNHNY and CDR2 SVGAGI (reference sequence). Trimming at V came to 6 bases and at J to 2 bases, leaving 4 bases not matched to a gene. The CDR3 is 14 residues long. This CDR3 reads CASRPTGGNTEAFF. DNA of the CDR3: TGTGCCAGCAGGCCGACAGGGGGTAACACTGAAGCTTTCTTT.

This sequence joins TRBV5-1 and TRBJ1-1; 8 nucleotides match TRBD1. Germline assignment: CDR1 SGHRS and CDR2 YFSETQ. The CDR3 has 17 residues. The J segment lost 4 bases and the V segment lost 2 bases, leaving 13 bases of the junction unmatched. The CDR3 spells CASSFGPRAGGTTEAFF. CDR3 DNA sequence: TGCGCCAGCAGCTTTGGCCCGAGGGCAGGGGGCACCACTGAAGCTTTCTTT.

This chain joins TRBV6-5 and TRBJ2-3; possibly TRBD1 for D (5 bases). CDR1 is MNHEY, CDR2 SVGAGI, per germline. This CDR3 region has 12 residues. Between the trimmed V and J ends, which lost 10 bases and 4 bases, there was a span of 12 bases. This CDR3 is CATTQGADTQYF. DNA of the CDR3: TGTGCCACAACCCAGGGTGCAGATACGCAGTATTTT.

CDR3 sequence reads: CAWRGRAGRDEKLFF. CDR3 nucleotides: TGTGCCTGGAGGGGCAGGGCAGGGCGAGATGAAAAACTGTTTTTT. The chain carries TRBV30 and TRBJ1-4, with a tentative D call TRBD1 (5 bases). The V and J ends lost 3 bases and 6 bases respectively, with 17 bases between them. The CDR3 totals 15 residues. Germline CDR1 reads GTSNPN; CDR2 reads SVGIG (reference sequence).

This clone showed up just once. The chain links TRBV21-1 to TRBJ2-3; TRBD2 was called by the table and not checked on the DNA. TRBV21-1 is an annotated pseudogene. The CDR3 loop spans 16 amino acids. DNA of the CDR3: TGTGCCAGCAGCACTAGCGGGGGGTTAGGGACAGATACGCAGTATTTT. Its protein product is CASSTSGGLGTDTQYF.

This clone was detected a few times. This chain joins TRBV11-2 and TRBJ1-3; 7 nucleotides match TRBD1. The CDR3 covers 16 residues. Unmatched junction bases numbered 11, after V lost 5 bases and J lost 4 bases. Germline CDR1 reads SGHAT; CDR2 reads FQNNGV. CDR3: CASSLRGGGGGNTIYF. CDR3 nucleotides: TGTGCCAGCAGCCTTCGCGGAGGGGGCGGAGGAAACACCATATATTTT.

This chain connects TRBV5-1 to TRBJ1-6; 8 bases line up with TRBD1. The V segment lost 8 bases and the J segment 9 bases; nucleotides outside the gene matches: 31. The CDR3 runs 21 residues. Germline-derived CDR1 and CDR2 are SGHRS and YFSETQ. CDR3 protein: CARRGTGGRERWGKESSPLHF. CDR3 DNA: TGCGCCAGACGGGGTACAGGGGGAAGGGAGAGGTGGGGCAAAGAAAGTTCACCCCTCCACTTT.

The rearrangement uses TRBV11-3 and TRBJ2-1; D is ambiguous. V gave up 3 bases and J gave up 7 bases, with 7 bases separating them. This CDR3 contains 12 residues. Germline lookup yields CDR1 SGHNT and CDR2 YENEEA. For the CDR3, the DNA is TGTGCCAGCAGCTTTTCCGGGAATGAGCAGTTCTTC. Amino acids: CASSFSGNEQFF.

J is TRBJ2-5 and V is TRBV15, with 8 bases matching TRBD1. Trimming at V came to 0 bases and at J to 8 bases, leaving 8 bases not matched to a gene. Germline lookup yields CDR1 LNHNV and CDR2 YYDKDF (reference sequence). The CDR3 has 15 residues. CDR3 loop: CATSREGQGRGTQYF. As DNA, the CDR3 is TGTGCCACCAGCAGAGAAGGACAGGGCCGGGGAACCCAGTACTTC.

The chain is built from TRBV11-2 and TRBJ1-5; 7 bases align to TRBD1. Losses at the gene ends were 2 bases for V and 5 bases for J; bases not matched to a gene: 6. The germline V gene has CDR1 SGHAT and CDR2 FQNNGV. CDR3 length: 15 residues. In DNA form, the CDR3 reads TGTGCCAGCAGCTTAAGACAGGGTTCTGATCAGCCCCAGCATTTT. Amino acids: CASSLRQGSDQPQHF.

This chain links TRBV9 with TRBJ2-7, with 8 bases identical to TRBD2. CDR1 is SGDLS and CDR2 is YYNGEE in the germline V gene. CDR3 size: 19 residues. The V segment lost 2 bases and the J segment 0 bases; nucleotides outside the gene matches: 16. The CDR3 nucleotides are TGTGCCAGCAGCGTGAATCCTCGCGCAGGGAGCGGGAGCTCCTACGAGCAGTACTTC. Protein: CASSVNPRAGSGSSYEQYF.

V is TRBV7-9 and J is TRBJ1-1; tentative D call: TRBD1 (6 bases). Trimming shortened V by 5 bases and J by 2 bases, and 12 bases separated the two germline ends. Germline-derived CDR1 and CDR2 are SEHNR and FQNEAQ (reference sequence). The CDR3 has 14 residues. The CDR3 DNA is TGTGCCAGCAGCGCCCAGGGGCAAAACACTGAAGCTTTCTTT. Translation: CASSAQGQNTEAFF. Complete variable domain (other parts from reference TRBV7-9 and TRBJ1-1): DTGVSQNPRHKITKRGQNVTFRCDPISEHNRLYWYRQTLGQGPEFLTYFQNEAQLEKSRLLSDRFSAERPKGSFSTLEIQRTEQGDSAMYLCASSAQGQNTEAFFGQGTRLTVV.

The chain links TRBV5-1 to TRBJ2-7; 9 bases are a match to TRBD2. This CDR3 has 15 residues. Germline V gene sequence: CDR1 SGHRS, CDR2 YFSETQ. V was clipped by 0 bases and J by 3 bases; unmatched bases: 4. CDR3 amino acids: CASSLGLAGNYEQYF. The CDR3, as DNA: TGCGCCAGCAGCTTGGGGCTAGCGGGGAACTACGAGCAGTACTTC.

The V and J genes are TRBV11-3 and TRBJ2-3; TRBD1 is a possible D gene (6 bases). Trimming shortened V by 5 bases and J by 3 bases, and 15 bases separated the two germline ends. CDR3 length equals 15 residues. Looked up from germline, CDR1 is SGHNT and CDR2 is YENEEA. The CDR3 reads CASSPIGRGTDTQYF. CDR3 coding DNA: TGTGCCAGCAGCCCAATCGGCAGGGGAACAGATACGCAGTATTTT.

The rearrangement uses TRBV12-5 and TRBJ2-1, with D perhaps TRBD2 (6 bases). Germline CDR1 and CDR2: LGHNT and FRNRAP. Trimming shortened V by 6 bases and J by 4 bases, and 16 bases separated the two germline ends. The CDR3 covers 15 residues. The chain's CDR3 is CASGPHFGGYNEQFF. Written as DNA, the CDR3 is TGTGCTAGTGGACCCCATTTCGGGGGATACAATGAGCAGTTCTTC. The variable domain in full, with the rest retrieved from reference TRBV12-5 and TRBJ2-1, is DARVTQTPRHKVTEMGQEVTMRCQPILGHNTVFWYRQTMMQGLELLAYFRNRAPLDDSGMPKDRFSAEMPDATLATLKIQPSEPRDSAVYFCASGPHFGGYNEQFFGPGTRLTVL.

The rearrangement uses TRBV29-1 and TRBJ1-2, with 8 bases aligning to TRBD1. From germline, CDR1 is SQVTM and CDR2 ANQGSEA. There are 13 residues in the CDR3. Trimming removed 2 bases from V and 6 bases from J; junction bases left unmatched: 5. CDR3 sequence (DNA): TGCAGCGTTGAACAGGGGGCAGTGGATGGCTACACCTTC. Its protein product is CSVEQGAVDGYTF.

The chain has TRBV18 and TRBJ1-2; 9 bases line up with TRBD1. CDR1 and CDR2 (germline): KGHSH, LQKENI. V lost 5 bases and J lost 7; bases outside the gene matches: 11. This CDR3 comprises 15 residues. The CDR3 reads CASSAGNLDRGGYTF. In DNA form, the CDR3 reads TGTGCCAGCTCAGCTGGAAATTTGGACAGGGGTGGCTACACCTTC.

This sequence joins TRBV5-1 and TRBJ1-4; D gene ambiguous. V gave up 0 bases and J gave up 4 bases, with 7 bases separating them. CDR3 length: 14 amino acids. The V gene's germline CDR1 is SGHRS and CDR2 YFSETQ. CDR3 in amino acids: CASSLAQINEKLFF. CDR3 DNA sequence: TGCGCCAGCAGCTTGGCACAGATTAATGAAAAACTGTTTTTT.

The V gene is TRBV6-2 or TRBV6-3, the J gene TRBJ1-5; D possibly corresponds to TRBD1 (5 bases). CDR1 and CDR2 (germline): MNHEY, SVGEGT. Trimming left V 2 bases short and J 3 bases short, with 11 bases between. The CDR3 consists of 15 residues. The CDR3 loop is CASSYPGGDNQPQHF. CDR3 bases: TGTGCCAGCAGTTACCCGGGGGGAGACAATCAGCCCCAGCATTTT.

In nucleotides, the CDR3 is TGTGCCAGCAGTTCATCCGGGACTAGTTTGTACGAGCAGTACTTC. Translation: CASSSSGTSLYEQYF. The chain carries TRBV6-5 and TRBJ2-7; 8 bases map to TRBD2. CDR1 and CDR2 (germline): MNHEY, SVGAGI. The CDR3 runs to 15 residues. Trimming took 4 bases from V and 4 from J; bases not matched to a gene: 9.

The chain recombines TRBV11-2 with TRBJ2-2; the D gene is possibly TRBD1 (5 bases). Germline CDR1 reads SGHAT; CDR2 reads FQNNGV. This CDR3 spans 15 amino acids. The ends were cut back, 4 bases at V and 6 bases at J, with 15 bases in the middle. CDR3 residues: CASSSGLARAGELFF. In DNA, the CDR3 is TGTGCCAGCAGCTCAGGGTTAGCCCGGGCCGGGGAGCTGTTTTTT.

The genes are TRBV2 and TRBJ2-5; D is ambiguous. The CDR3 is 14 residues long. V lost 4 bases, J lost 5 bases, and 14 bases lay in between. Per the germline V gene, CDR1 is SNHLY and CDR2 is FYNNEI. Here the CDR3 reads CASSARVSSETQYF. The CDR3 bases are TGTGCCAGCAGTGCCAGAGTGAGTAGCGAGACCCAGTACTTC. Filled out from reference TRBV2 and TRBJ2-5, the complete variable domain reads EPEVTQTPSHQVTQMGQEVILRCVPISNHLYFYWYRQILGQKVEFLVSFYNNEISEKSEIFDDQFSVERPDGSNFTLKIRSTKLEDSAMYFCASSARVSSETQYFGPGTRLLVL.